The 8 T cell receptor beta chains in this list originate from one sample, sequenced in a study of cytomegalovirus exposure and HLA in healthy donors. Primers included in the PCR were 60 Vbeta and 13 Jbeta primers. Profiled with immunoSEQ multiplex PCR; TCRdb holds only in-frame clones, not every one. Counted here are about 21,000 clones, over 75% occurring once; the ten biggest clones make up 7% to 8%. Sequencing was performed on PBMCs. These receptors all come from a man aged 55-75 years in good health and CMV-seronegative.

The chain recombines TRBV7-2 with TRBJ1-2; D ambiguous. Germline V gene sequence: CDR1 SGHTA, CDR2 FQGNSA. V was clipped by 5 bases and J by 5 bases, with 21 bases between them. The CDR3 spans 16 residues. CDR3 amino acids: CASSPSSVSPGYGYTF. The CDR3 DNA follows: TGTGCCAGCAGCCCTAGCTCGGTCTCACCGGGGTATGGCTACACCTTC.

The V call is TRBV29-1, the J call TRBJ2-4; no clear D. The CDR3 totals 12 residues. The V gene lost 4 bases and the J gene lost 8 bases, with 12 bases spanning the gap. Germline V lookup: CDR1 SQVTM, CDR2 ANQGSEA. CDR3 DNA sequence: TGCAGCGTTGCTCGGAGCGCGGACATTCAGTACTTC. Translated: CSVARSADIQYF.

The J gene is TRBJ2-7, the V gene TRBV9; the D gene is possibly TRBD1 (6 bases). CDR1 and CDR2 (germline): SGDLS, YYNGEE. The CDR3 totals 15 residues. The V end was cut by 3 bases, the J end by 3 bases, with 16 bases between. The DNA for the CDR3 is TGTGCCAGCAGCGGAGGACAGCTTGCCAACTACGAGCAGTACTTC. Protein: CASSGGQLANYEQYF.

Comment on this clone: Germline is not matched at one junction end, which may reflect a read error. The genes are TRBV4-1 and TRBJ2-1; 7 positions agree with TRBD1. This CDR3 contains 16 residues. Germline CDR1 and CDR2: MGHRA and YSYEKL. The CDR3, as DNA: TGCGCCTGCAGCCAAGACGGGACAGCCCTTTGGGATGAGCAGTTCTTC. Its translation is CACSQDGTALWDEQFF.

As for this clone: The junction shows a germline mismatch at one end, possibly a read error. This chain links TRBV10-2 with TRBJ2-1; TRBD2 matches at 8 bases. Germline assignment: CDR1 WSHSY and CDR2 SAAADI. The CDR3 is 14 residues long. CDR3 coding DNA: TGCGCCAGAGGACCTTCTAGGGCGGGGGGTCCCAGCCTCTTC. As protein: CARGPSRAGGPSLF.

This clone is a singleton in its sample. V gene TRBV10-3 combines with J gene TRBJ1-2; 7 nucleotides align to TRBD1. With 2 bases clipped from V and 4 bases from J, the junction kept 7 bases outside the gene matches. The CDR3 runs to 15 residues. CDR1 and CDR2 from the germline V gene are ENHRY and SYGVKD. CDR3 DNA sequence: TGTGCCATCAGTGAGGGGGAGACAGGGAGCTATGGCTACACCTTC. This gives the protein CAISEGETGSYGYTF.

This clone was observed a single time. This sequence joins TRBV9 and TRBJ2-1, with D perhaps matching TRBD2 (5 bases). V was clipped by 0 bases and J by 9 bases, with 16 bases between them. The CDR3 totals 15 residues. Germline loops: CDR1 SGDLS, CDR2 YYNGEE. For the CDR3, the DNA is TGTGCCAGCAGCGTAGGCCGGGCTAGCTGGGGTGAGCAGTTCTTC. Its translation: CASSVGRASWGEQFF.

The rearrangement uses TRBV7-2 and TRBJ2-3, with 8 positions matching TRBD2. Germline CDR1 is SGHTA and CDR2 is FQGNSA. Trimming at V came to 2 bases and at J to 10 bases, leaving 5 bases not matched to a gene. The CDR3 contains 13 residues. CDR3 sequence reads: CASSLTAGDPQYF. The CDR3 nucleotides read TGTGCCAGCAGCTTAACAGCGGGAGACCCGCAGTATTTT. The full variable domain, in which reference TRBV7-2 and TRBJ2-3 provide the parts outside the CDR3, is GAGVSQSPSNKVTEKGKDVELRCDPISGHTALYWYRQSLGQGLEFLIYFQGNSAPDKSGLPSDRFSAERTGGSVSTLTIQRTQQEDSAVYLCASSLTAGDPQYFGPGTRLTVL.